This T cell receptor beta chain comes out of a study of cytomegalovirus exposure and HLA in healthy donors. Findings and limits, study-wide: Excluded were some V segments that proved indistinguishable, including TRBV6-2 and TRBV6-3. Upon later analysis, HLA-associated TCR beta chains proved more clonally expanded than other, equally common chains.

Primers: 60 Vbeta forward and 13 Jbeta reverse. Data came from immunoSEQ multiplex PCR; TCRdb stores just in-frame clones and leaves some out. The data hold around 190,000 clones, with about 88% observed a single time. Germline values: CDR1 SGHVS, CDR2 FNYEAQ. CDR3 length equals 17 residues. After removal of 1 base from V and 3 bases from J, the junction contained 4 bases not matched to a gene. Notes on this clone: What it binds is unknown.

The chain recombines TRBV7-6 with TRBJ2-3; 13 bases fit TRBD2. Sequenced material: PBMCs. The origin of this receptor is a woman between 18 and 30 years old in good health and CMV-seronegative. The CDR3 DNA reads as TGTGCCAGCAGCTTAGGCCGACTAGCGGGGGGTACAGATACGCAGTATTTT. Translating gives CASSLGRLAGGTDTQYF.